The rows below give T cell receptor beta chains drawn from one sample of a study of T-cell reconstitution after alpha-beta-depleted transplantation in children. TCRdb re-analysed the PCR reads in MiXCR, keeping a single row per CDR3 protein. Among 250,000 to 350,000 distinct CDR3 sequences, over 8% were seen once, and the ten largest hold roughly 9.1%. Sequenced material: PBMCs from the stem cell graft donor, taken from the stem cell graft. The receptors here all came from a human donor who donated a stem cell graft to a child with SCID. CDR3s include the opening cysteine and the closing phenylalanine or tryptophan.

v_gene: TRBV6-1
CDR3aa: CASMISDGTEGTGELFF

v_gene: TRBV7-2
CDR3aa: CASSEPGQGKTQYF

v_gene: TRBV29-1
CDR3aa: CSVDNGVQTNTGELFF

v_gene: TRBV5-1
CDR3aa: CASSLVGQGLVMLNEQFF

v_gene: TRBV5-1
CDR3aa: CASSSGGPNYGYTF

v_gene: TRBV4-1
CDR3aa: CASSQDIGQQETQYF

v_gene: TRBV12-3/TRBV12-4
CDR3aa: CASTPSGHNSPLHF

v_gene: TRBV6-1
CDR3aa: CASSIGWTGGNTEAFF

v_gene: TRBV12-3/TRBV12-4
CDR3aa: CASSLTGNYEQYF

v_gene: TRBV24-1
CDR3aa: CAPRDRKIYEQYF

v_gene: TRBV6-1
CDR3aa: CAISGGVGGEQYF

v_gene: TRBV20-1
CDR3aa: CSARETSGVHKAKNIQYF